One sample yielded the 18 T cell receptor beta chains listed below, sequenced in a study of T-cell reconstitution after alpha-beta-depleted transplantation in children. Molecular barcoding with unique molecular identifiers was used for the TCRbeta library. One entry per CDR3 protein results from TCRdb running MiXCR on the PCR reads. This sample has about a million distinct CDR3 sequences, with 25% to 35% found just once. The material was PBMCs, mostly from graft donor cells, obtained 360 days after TCRalphabeta/CD19-depleted stem cell transplant. These receptors came from a boy younger than two who had a stem cell transplant for SCID, so the T cells may come from the graft donor.

This clonotype was recorded a few times. The gene calls are TRBV29-1 and TRBJ2-1, with 9 nucleotides matching TRBD1. V shed 4 bases and J 5 bases; nucleotides not matched to a gene: 9. Germline V gene sequence: CDR1 SQVTM, CDR2 ANQGSEA. The CDR3 is made up of 15 amino acids. The CDR3 protein is CSVVPRDRAHNEQFF. Written as DNA, the CDR3 is TGCAGCGTTGTTCCGCGGGACAGGGCTCACAATGAGCAGTTCTTC.

The chain has TRBV5-1 and TRBJ2-5; 8 bases line up with TRBD2. J lost 4 bases, V lost 4 bases, and 9 bases had no gene match. The length of the CDR3 is 15 residues. The germline V gene encodes CDR1 SGHRS and CDR2 YFSETQ. The CDR3 sequence is CASSQTGGRGETQYF. CDR3 DNA sequence: TGCGCCAGCAGCCAAACGGGGGGGCGAGGAGAGACCCAGTACTTC.

This chain joins TRBV12-3 or TRBV12-4 and TRBJ2-1; D is ambiguous. The CDR3 length is 14 residues. Deletions cut 3 bases from V and 6 bases from J, with 12 bases between. As DNA, the CDR3 is TGTGCCAGCAGTTTCTCGGCTAGAACCAATGAGCAGTTCTTC. The encoded protein is CASSFSARTNEQFF.

The V and J genes are TRBV5-1 and TRBJ2-7; TRBD2 matches 8 bases. The germline CDR1 and CDR2 sequences are SGHRS and YFSETQ. The CDR3 is made up of 17 amino acids. V trimming: 0 bases; J trimming: 3 bases; junction bases outside the gene matches: 11. CDR3 DNA: TGCGCCAGCAGCTTGGCCGGGGGACTAGACGCTCTCTACGAGCAGTACTTC. Translated: CASSLAGGLDALYEQYF.

This clonotype has more than one count but fewer than ten. The chain joins TRBV9 to TRBJ2-7; the match to TRBD1 covers 10 bases. This CDR3 has 16 amino acids. The germline V gene has CDR1 SGDLS and CDR2 YYNGEE. Trimming cost V 1 base and J 6 bases; bases outside gene matches: 10. CDR3 DNA sequence: TGTGCCAGCAGCGTATGGGCGGGACAGGGGAAATCCGAGCAGTACTTC. Residues: CASSVWAGQGKSEQYF. Full variable domain (remainder filled in from reference TRBV9 and TRBJ2-7): DSGVTQTPKHLITATGQRVTLRCSPRSGDLSVYWYQQSLDQGLQFLIQYYNGEERAKGNILERFSAQQFPDLHSELNLSSLELGDSALYFCASSVWAGQGKSEQYFGPGTRLTVT.

Only a few counts were recorded for this clonotype. The chain has TRBV15 and TRBJ2-3; TRBD2 agrees at 7 bases. The CDR3 totals 17 residues. Germline-derived CDR1 and CDR2 are LNHNV and YYDKDF (reference sequence). Trimming took 3 bases from V and 2 from J; bases not matched to a gene: 11. Here the CDR3 DNA reads TGTGCCACCAGCAGCCTGGGAGTGCGGGGGAACACAGATACGCAGTATTTT. This gives the protein CATSSLGVRGNTDTQYF.

This clonotype was recorded a few times. The chain has TRBV12-3 or TRBV12-4 and TRBJ2-7; TRBD1 agrees at 7 bases. The CDR3 totals 15 residues. The J segment lost 0 bases and the V segment lost 6 bases, leaving 8 bases of the junction unmatched. CDR3 in amino acids: CASRRGGYISYEQYF. CDR3 DNA sequence: TGTGCCAGCAGAAGAGGGGGCTATATCTCCTACGAGCAGTACTTC.

This chain uses TRBV4-2 with TRBJ2-3; D remains ambiguous. CDR1 and CDR2 from the germline V gene are LGHNA and YNFKEQ. V was shortened by 1 base and J by 5 bases, with 10 bases between the two germline ends. The CDR3 is made up of 14 amino acids. CDR3 loop: CASSQGLVGDTQYF. The CDR3 region has the DNA TGTGCCAGCAGCCAAGGGCTAGTGGGAGATACGCAGTATTTT.

The DNA for the CDR3 is TGTGCCAGCAGCCTCCTTAGTTCGCAGATCAGAGGCTACGAGCAGTACTTC. Translation gives CASSLLSSQIRGYEQYF. The rearrangement uses TRBV12-3 or TRBV12-4 and TRBJ2-7; unclear D gene. Deletions cut 6 bases from V and 3 bases from J, with 24 bases between. This CDR3 spans 17 amino acids.

The chain uses TRBV4-1 and TRBJ2-1, with a tentative D call TRBD2 (6 bases). This CDR3 has 11 amino acids. The germline V gene encodes CDR1 MGHRA and CDR2 YSYEKL. Trimming took 2 bases from V and 12 from J, leaving 8 bases between them. The CDR3 loop reads CASSQRGGQFF. The CDR3 nucleotides read TGCGCCAGCAGCCAACGGGGAGGGCAGTTCTTC.

This sequence joins TRBV29-1 and TRBJ1-1; D ambiguous. The CDR3 has 15 residues. Germline CDR1 is SQVTM and CDR2 is ANQGSEA. V was cut by 6 bases and J by 3 bases, with 20 bases left in between. DNA for the CDR3: TGCAGCGTAGCCCGACTCCCCCGGACGTACACTGAAGCTTTCTTT. Amino acids: CSVARLPRTYTEAFF.

This clonotype showed up many times. The chain links TRBV5-1 to TRBJ1-1; no firm D call. The V and J ends lost 4 bases and 4 bases respectively, with 8 bases between them. Looked up from germline, CDR1 is SGHRS and CDR2 is YFSETQ. The CDR3 consists of 12 residues. CDR3 residues: CASSREGTEAFF. CDR3 sequence (DNA): TGCGCCAGCAGCCGGGAAGGCACTGAAGCTTTCTTT.

This clonotype was seen more than once but under ten times. The genes are TRBV7-9 and TRBJ1-2, with D hard to call. CDR1 and CDR2 from the germline V gene are SEHNR and FQNEAQ (reference sequence). V gave up 4 bases and J gave up 8 bases, with 5 bases separating them. CDR3 size: 10 residues. The CDR3: CASSYEGYTF. The CDR3 DNA is TGTGCCAGCAGCTATGAGGGCTACACCTTC.

V and J are TRBV7-2 and TRBJ2-5; 7 bases are shared with TRBD1. The J segment lost 2 bases and the V segment lost 3 bases, leaving 6 bases of the junction unmatched. The germline CDR1 and CDR2 sequences are SGHTA and FQGNSA. This CDR3 region has 15 residues. The CDR3, as DNA: TGTGCCAGCAGCTTGACAGGGATTAGGCAAGAGACCCAGTACTTC. This encodes CASSLTGIRQETQYF.

V and J are TRBV4-1 and TRBJ1-2; D not resolved. Per germline, CDR1 MGHRA and CDR2 YSYEKL. The CDR3 loop spans 15 amino acids. Trimming shortened V by 1 base and J by 4 bases, and 13 bases separated the two germline ends. This CDR3 reads CASSQAGHKGYGYTF. CDR3 coding DNA: TGCGCCAGCAGCCAAGCAGGTCACAAGGGCTATGGCTACACCTTC.

This clonotype has a handful of counts. The CDR3 loop is CAISGDRGMVAEAFF. CDR3 in DNA: TGTGCCATCAGTGGTGACAGGGGGATGGTCGCTGAAGCTTTCTTT. This rearrangement joins TRBV10-3 to TRBJ1-1; TRBD1 matches 9 bases. V lost 4 bases to trimming and J lost 6 bases; unmatched junction nucleotides: 9. The CDR3 is made up of 15 amino acids. Germline V gene data show CDR1 as ENHRY and CDR2 as SYGVKD.

V usage is TRBV28 and J usage is TRBJ2-7, with TRBD1 as a possible D gene (6 bases). The V and J ends lost 2 bases and 7 bases respectively, with 15 bases between them. The CDR3 extends over 14 amino acids. The germline V gene encodes CDR1 MDHEN and CDR2 SYDVKM. In DNA form, the CDR3 reads TGTGCCAGCAGTTTAGAGGACAGTTGGAGAGAGCAGTACTTC. It translates to CASSLEDSWREQYF.

This chain connects TRBV6-5 to TRBJ2-2; D not certain. CDR1 MNHEY and CDR2 SVGAGI come from the germline V gene. CDR3 length equals 15 residues. Trimming took off 2 bases at V and 3 bases at J, with 10 bases between the two ends. CDR3 bases: TGTGCCAGCAGTTACACGACGGTGGACACCGGGGAGCTGTTTTTT. Translating gives CASSYTTVDTGELFF.